Listed below are T cell receptor beta chains from one sample, sequenced in a study of T cells in Graves' hyperthyroidism and ophthalmopathy. TCRdb analysed the multiplex PCR reads with MiXCR anew, one entry per CDR3 protein. Of approximately 560,000 distinct CDR3 sequences detected, less than 20% appear once; the ten largest clones hold under 7.5%. The sequenced material came from blood. All receptors derive from a woman aged 25 to 39 with Graves' hyperthyroidism. Each CDR3 is given with its conserved first and last residue. Fields, in order: D gene, clone size, J gene, V gene, CDR3 DNA, CDR3 protein. D genes are given only for firm matches. A row's size may be missing; if present it is once, few, many or a size class.

>NA|NA|TRBJ2-2|TRBV6-5
TGTGCCAGCAGTTACAACAGACCGAACACCGGGGAGCTGTTTTTT
CASSYNRPNTGELFF
>NA|many|TRBJ2-7|TRBV18
TGTGCCAGCTCACCCCTCAGGTCCGACACCTACGAGCAGTACTTC
CASSPLRSDTYEQYF
>TRBD1|once|TRBJ1-1|TRBV12-5
TGTGCTAGTGCCATGGAAGTCGGGAGACAGGGAAGGACTGAAGCTTTCTTT
CASAMEVGRQGRTEAFF
>TRBD1|many|TRBJ1-2|TRBV27
TGTGCCAGCAGTTTCGGACAGGGTTCCGGCTACACCTTC
CASSFGQGSGYTF
>NA|few|TRBJ1-1|TRBV20-1
TGCGGTGCGCGGGGACACGCGAACACTGAAGCTTTCTTT
CGARGHANTEAFF
>TRBD1|few|TRBJ1-2|TRBV19
TGTGCCAGTAGTATTTCCGGTGAACTACCGGGACAGGGATCCTATGGCTACACCTTC
CASSISGELPGQGSYGYTF
>NA|many|TRBJ2-7|TRBV6-2/TRBV6-3
TGTGCCAGCAGTTACTCAAGGGGCGAGCAGTACTTC
CASSYSRGEQYF
>NA|many|TRBJ2-3|TRBV7-8
TGTGCCGCAGCTCGGGAGTTCGGCACAGATACGCAGTATTTT
CAAAREFGTDTQYF
>NA|NA|TRBJ2-1|TRBV13
TGTGCCAGCCTTAAAACGGGCAGGGTATTAGACAATGAGCAGTCCTTC
CASLKTGRVLDNEQSF
>NA|many|TRBJ1-2|TRBV28
TGTGCCAGCAGTTCCCCAGACACAGGGTCCCACTATGGCTACACCTTC
CASSSPDTGSHYGYTF
>NA|many|TRBJ1-1|TRBV6-2/TRBV6-3
TGTGCCAGCAGCCCCGAGGGAAGGGGACTAAGGAACACTGAAGCTTTCTTT
CASSPEGRGLRNTEAFF
>NA|many|TRBJ1-2|TRBV9
TGTGCCAGCAGCTCCGCGGGGGATGCCAACTATGGCTACACCTTC
CASSSAGDANYGYTF
>NA|once|TRBJ2-1|TRBV24-1
TGTGCCACCCGGGCTTTTAAGAGCAATGAGCAGTTCTTC
CATRAFKSNEQFF
>NA|many|TRBJ2-7|TRBV11-2
TGTGCCAGCAGCCCCCTCGGACTCTCCTACGAGCAGTACTTC
CASSPLGLSYEQYF
>NA|many|TRBJ2-7|TRBV28
TGTGCCAGCAGTTTGCAGGACAGACGCTACGAGCAGTACTTC
CASSLQDRRYEQYF
>NA|NA|TRBJ2-7|TRBV29-1
TGCAGCGTTGGCCCCCAGACAAGCTCCTACAATGAGCAGTACTTC
CSVGPQTSSYNEQYF
>NA|many|TRBJ2-7|TRBV28
TGTGCCAGCAGTTGGACGGGTGCCTACGAGCAGTACTTC
CASSWTGAYEQYF
>NA|many|TRBJ2-6|TRBV11-2
TGTGCCAGCAGCTTAGTGAGCCAGGGCGGAATCGGTGGGGCCAACGTCCTGACTTTC
CASSLVSQGGIGGANVLTF
>NA|many|TRBJ1-1|TRBV3-1
TGTGCCAGCAGCCAAAGGACCACTGAAGCTTTCTTT
CASSQRTTEAFF
>TRBD2|many|TRBJ2-1|TRBV4-1
TGCGCCAGCATAGAAACTAGCGGGAGCAATGAGCAGTTCTTC
CASIETSGSNEQFF
>NA|NA|TRBJ1-2|TRBV10-3
TGTGCCATCAGTGAGTCGAAGACAACTAACTATGGCTACACCTTC
CAISESKTTNYGYTF
>TRBD1|many|TRBJ2-7|TRBV7-3
TGTGCCAGCAGCTTAATGCGGACAGGGAACTACGAGCAGTACTTC
CASSLMRTGNYEQYF
>TRBD2|many|TRBJ2-2|TRBV10-3
TGTGCCATCAGGGGAACTCAGGGACTAGCGGGAGGAACGAACACCGGGGAGCTGTTTTTT
CAIRGTQGLAGGTNTGELFF
>NA|NA|TRBJ2-1|TRBV6-1
TGTGCCAGCAGTTCGTCGTTCGGACAGAGCTCCTACAATGAGCAGTTCTTC
CASSSSFGQSSYNEQFF
>TRBD2|few|TRBJ2-3|TRBV30
TGTGCCTGGAGTGTAGGAGGCCAACGGGGGGAGACAGATACGCAGTATTTT
CAWSVGGQRGETDTQYF
>NA|NA|TRBJ2-3|TRBV11-2
TGTGCCAGCAGTTACGACCTGAAGCCCACAGATACGCAGTATTTT
CASSYDLKPTDTQYF
>NA|NA|TRBJ1-3|TRBV6-1
TGTGCCAGCAGGTTTAACAGGGCTTTCGGAAACACCATATATTTT
CASRFNRAFGNTIYF
>TRBD2|NA|TRBJ2-2|TRBV3-1
TGTGCCAGCAGGATCGGACTAGCGGGAGTTGGCGGGGAGCTGTTTTTT
CASRIGLAGVGGELFF
>NA|many|TRBJ2-7|TRBV15
TGTGCCACCAGCAGATGGGGGAGCGAGCAGTACTTC
CATSRWGSEQYF
>NA|few|TRBJ1-4|TRBV29-1
TGCAGCGTTGAGTGGGGGAGCAGACTGTTTTTT
CSVEWGSRLFF
>TRBD1|many|TRBJ2-5|TRBV28
TGTGCCAGCAGTTTTTTGGGACAGAAGGCGGAGACCCAGTACTTC
CASSFLGQKAETQYF